The T cell receptor (beta chain) under discussion was sequenced for a study of T cell responses to AZD1222 COVID-19 vaccine. Findings and limits, study-wide: White British donors predominated, females outnumbered males, and clonal diversity was possibly underestimated. There were repertoire samples only from the period after the peak T cell response. Two AZD1222 administrations were followed by greater Spike-specific TCR breadth and depth. Reportedly, nearly half of unique spike TCRs recognized epitopes outside B.1.351/B.1.1.7 mutations.

Method: immunoSEQ multiplex PCR; TCRdb's copy keeps in-frame clones and lacks some. In the table there are some 25,000 clones, 88% of which are singletons. With regard to this clone: Its antigen remains unidentified.

Germline-derived CDR1 and CDR2 are LNHDA and SQIVND (reference sequence). V was shortened by 3 bases and J by 4 bases, with 9 bases between the two germline ends. The CDR3 extends over 13 amino acids. Sequenced here: peripheral blood, sampled 28 days after the second AZD1222 dose. This chain uses TRBV19 with TRBJ1-1; D call uncertain. The clonotype was recovered from an adult who received the AZD1222 COVID-19 vaccine. The CDR3 loop is CASSIRGITEAFF. The CDR3 nucleotides are TGTGCCAGTAGTATTCGTGGTATCACTGAAGCTTTCTTT. Together with reference TRBV19 and TRBJ1-1, the CDR3 gives the full variable domain: DGGITQSPKYLFRKEGQNVTLSCEQNLNHDAMYWYRQDPGQGLRLIYYSQIVNDFQKGDIAEGYSVSREKKESFPLTVTSAQKNPTAFYLCASSIRGITEAFFGQGTRLTVV.